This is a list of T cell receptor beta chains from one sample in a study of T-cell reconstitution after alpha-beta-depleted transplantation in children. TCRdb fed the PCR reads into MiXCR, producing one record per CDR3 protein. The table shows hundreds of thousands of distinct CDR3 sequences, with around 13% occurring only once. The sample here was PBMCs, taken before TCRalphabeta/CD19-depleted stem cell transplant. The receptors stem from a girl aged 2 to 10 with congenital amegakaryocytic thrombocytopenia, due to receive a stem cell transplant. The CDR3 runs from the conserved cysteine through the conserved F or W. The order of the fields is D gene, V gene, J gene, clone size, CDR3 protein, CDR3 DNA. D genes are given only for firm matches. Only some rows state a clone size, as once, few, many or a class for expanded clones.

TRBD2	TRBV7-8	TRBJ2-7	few	CASSLDPSGRGEQYF	TGTGCCAGCAGCTTAGACCCTAGCGGGAGGGGCGAGCAGTACTTC
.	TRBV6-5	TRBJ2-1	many	CASSYQFSGWKNEQFF	TGTGCCAGCAGTTACCAATTTAGCGGATGGAAGAATGAGCAGTTCTTC
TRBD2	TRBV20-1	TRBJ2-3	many	CSARDRTPGGPSLHAGTQYF	TGCAGTGCTAGAGATCGGACGCCGGGAGGGCCTTCTCTCCATGCCGGTACGCAGTATTTT
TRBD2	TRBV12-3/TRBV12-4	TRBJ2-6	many	CASSFVGLAGTSSGANVLTF	TGTGCCAGCAGTTTTGTGGGACTAGCGGGAACTTCCTCTGGGGCCAACGTCCTGACTTTC
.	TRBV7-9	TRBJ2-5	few	CASSFHGQETQYF	TGTGCCAGCAGCTTTCACGGCCAAGAGACCCAGTACTTC
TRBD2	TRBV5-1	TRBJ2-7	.	CASSKNRLAGVDEQYF	TGCGCCAGCAGCAAGAATCGACTAGCGGGAGTCGATGAGCAGTACTTC
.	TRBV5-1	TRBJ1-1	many	CASSFDSANTEAFF	TGCGCCAGCAGCTTCGACAGCGCGAACACTGAAGCTTTCTTT
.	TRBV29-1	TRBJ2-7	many	CSVSPTGSYEQYF	TGCAGCGTATCACCGACAGGTTCCTACGAGCAGTACTTC
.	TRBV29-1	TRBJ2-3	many	CSVCLGGQSTDTQYF	TGCAGCGTATGCCTTGGAGGACAGAGCACAGATACGCAGTATTTT
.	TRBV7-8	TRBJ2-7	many	CASRSGTSEYF	TGTGCCAGCAGATCAGGGACCTCCGAGTACTTC
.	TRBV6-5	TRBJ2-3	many	CASSYRYRGTDTQYF	TGTGCCAGCAGTTACCGATATCGGGGCACAGATACGCAGTATTTT
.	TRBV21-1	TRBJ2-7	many	CASSPGTRSSYEQYF	TGTGCCAGCAGCCCTGGGACAAGGTCCTCCTACGAGCAGTACTTC
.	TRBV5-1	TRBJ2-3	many	CASSLVNPDTQYF	TGCGCCAGCAGCTTGGTCAATCCGGATACGCAGTATTTT
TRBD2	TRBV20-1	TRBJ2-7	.	CSAGGVAGELVEQYF	TGCAGTGCTGGAGGCGTAGCGGGAGAACTTGTTGAGCAGTACTTC
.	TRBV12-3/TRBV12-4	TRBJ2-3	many	CASSLSMTDTQYF	TGTGCCAGCAGTTTAAGTATGACAGATACGCAGTATTTT
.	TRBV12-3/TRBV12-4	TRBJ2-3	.	CASSFASPSTDTQYF	TGTGCCAGCAGTTTTGCTAGCCCTAGCACAGATACGCAGTATTTT
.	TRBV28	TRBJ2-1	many	CASSKRGQFF	TGTGCCAGCAGCAAAAGGGGGCAGTTCTTC
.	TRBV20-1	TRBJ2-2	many	CSAGKPTGELFF	TGCAGTGCCGGGAAACCCACCGGGGAGCTGTTTTTT
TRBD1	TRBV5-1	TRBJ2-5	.	CASSLRWTGTKETQYF	TGCGCCAGCAGCTTGAGGTGGACAGGGACCAAAGAGACCCAGTACTTC
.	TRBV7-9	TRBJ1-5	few	CASSLGYQGTSPQHF	TGTGCCAGCAGCTTGGGCTACCAGGGAACATCGCCCCAGCATTTT
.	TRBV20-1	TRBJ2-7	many	CSAKTRQSSYEQYF	TGCAGTGCTAAGACTCGTCAGAGCTCCTACGAGCAGTACTTC
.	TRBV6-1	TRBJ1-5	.	CASSEGLGNQPQHF	TGTGCCAGCAGTGAAGGTTTGGGGAATCAGCCCCAGCATTTT
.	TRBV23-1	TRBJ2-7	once	CASSQSGGQKPAYEQYF	TGCGCCAGCAGTCAATCCGGAGGACAAAAGCCAGCCTACGAGCAGTACTTC
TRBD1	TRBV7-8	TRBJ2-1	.	CASSPPDRANEQFF	TGTGCCAGCAGCCCTCCGGACAGGGCGAATGAGCAGTTCTTC
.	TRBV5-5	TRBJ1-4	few	CASRVQPATNEKLFF	TGTGCCAGCAGGGTCCAGCCTGCAACTAATGAAAAACTGTTTTTT
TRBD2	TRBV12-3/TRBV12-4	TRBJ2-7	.	CASSWREGYEQYF	TGTGCCAGCAGTTGGCGGGAGGGCTACGAGCAGTACTTC
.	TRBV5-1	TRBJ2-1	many	CASSLNAGSYNEQFF	TGCGCCAGCAGCTTGAACGCGGGATCCTACAATGAGCAGTTCTTC
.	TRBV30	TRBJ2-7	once	CAWSPDSYEQYF	TGTGCCTGGAGCCCCGATTCCTACGAGCAGTACTTC
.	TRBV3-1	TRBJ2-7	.	CASSWNPQGDYEQYF	TGTGCCAGCAGCTGGAACCCTCAGGGAGACTACGAGCAGTACTTC
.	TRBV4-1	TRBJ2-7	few	CASSQAVHREGEQYF	TGCGCCAGCAGCCAAGCGGTCCACAGAGAAGGCGAGCAGTACTTC
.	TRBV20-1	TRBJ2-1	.	CSAYSGSRNEQFF	TGCAGTGCTTACTCAGGGTCGCGGAATGAGCAGTTCTTC
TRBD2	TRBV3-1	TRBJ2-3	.	CASSQVLRLAGGPHTDTQYF	TGTGCCAGCAGCCAAGTTTTGCGACTAGCGGGAGGGCCCCACACGGATACGCAGTATTTT
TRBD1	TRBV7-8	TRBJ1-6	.	CASSSTQGARSPLHF	TGTGCCAGCAGCTCCACACAGGGGGCTAGGTCACCCCTCCACTTT
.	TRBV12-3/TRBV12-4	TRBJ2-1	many	CASSFNVGTYNEQFF	TGTGCCAGCAGTTTTAATGTGGGAACCTACAATGAGCAGTTCTTC
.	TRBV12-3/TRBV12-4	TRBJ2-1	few	CASSPKTGRNEQFF	TGTGCCAGCAGTCCAAAGACAGGACGCAATGAGCAGTTCTTC
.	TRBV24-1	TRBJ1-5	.	CATSDPRDHYQPQHF	TGTGCCACCAGTGACCCCAGGGACCACTATCAGCCCCAGCATTTT
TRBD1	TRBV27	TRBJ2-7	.	CASSWGTGNYEQYF	TGTGCCAGCAGTTGGGGGACAGGCAACTACGAGCAGTACTTC
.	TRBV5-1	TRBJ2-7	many	CASSLLQGYYEQYF	TGCGCCAGCAGCTTGCTCCAGGGATACTACGAGCAGTACTTC